These 5 T cell receptor beta chains were all obtained from the same sample, sequenced in a study of siplizumab effects on memory and regulatory T cells. Sequenced by immunoSEQ multiplex PCR; TCRdb stores in-frame clones only, minus some. The data contain about 100,000 clones, 92% of them seen just once; the ten biggest clones take up 12%. Input material: non-Treg CD4+ T cells sorted from blood. These receptors all stem from a human donor in good health.

This clone was observed a single time. The J gene is TRBJ1-6, the V gene TRBV4-1; 10 bases align to TRBD1. The CDR3 is 17 amino acids. Germline CDR1 reads MGHRA; CDR2 reads YSYEKL. V lost 0 bases to trimming and J lost 5 bases; unmatched junction nucleotides: 4. The chain's CDR3 is CASSQDRQGANNSPLHF. The CDR3 nucleotides are TGCGCCAGCAGCCAAGATCGACAGGGGGCGAATAATTCACCCCTCCACTTT.

The chain employs TRBV7-2 and TRBJ1-4; no firm D call. The germline V gene encodes CDR1 SGHTA and CDR2 FQGNSA. The CDR3 contains 17 residues. V lost 1 base, J lost 2 bases, and 14 bases lay in between. In nucleotides, the CDR3 is TGTGCCAGCAGCTTAGATGGGAGCTGGGCGACTAATGAAAAACTGTTTTTT. This translates into CASSLDGSWATNEKLFF.

The chain is built from TRBV6-1 and TRBJ1-2; possible D gene TRBD1, 6 bases. Germline CDR1 MNHNS, CDR2 SASEGT. V was pared by 2 bases and J by 6 bases, with 22 bases between. The CDR3 is 17 amino acids. This chain's CDR3 is CASSEKRATGKSDGYTF. As DNA, the CDR3 is TGTGCCAGCAGTGAAAAAAGAGCGACAGGAAAATCAGATGGCTACACCTTC.

V gene TRBV5-4 combines with J gene TRBJ2-1, with 7 bases that match TRBD2. This CDR3 is built from 15 residues. V dropped 1 base and J dropped 0; count of bases not matched to a gene: 1. Per germline, CDR1 SGHNT and CDR2 YYREEE (reference sequence). The CDR3 sequence: CASSLSGNSYNEQFF. The DNA for the CDR3 is TGTGCCAGCAGCTTGAGCGGGAACTCCTACAATGAGCAGTTCTTC.

In this sample, this clone turned up once. The chain has TRBV7-2 and TRBJ2-5, with 7 bases identical to TRBD2. Germline CDR1 and CDR2: SGHTA and FQGNSA. The CDR3 has 16 amino acids. V dropped 4 bases and J dropped 5; count of bases not matched to a gene: 13. The CDR3 DNA follows: TGTGCCAGCAGCTCCTTGACTAGCATCCGGGTCGAGACCCAGTACTTC. Translating gives CASSSLTSIRVETQYF.